This is a list of T cell receptor beta chains from one sample in a study of T cell responses to AZD1222 COVID-19 vaccine. Here immunoSEQ multiplex PCR was the method, and the copy in TCRdb shows in-frame clones only, minus some. This sample has some 140,000 clones, with 90% to 95% found just once. The material sequenced was peripheral blood, taken on day 0 of AZD1222 vaccination. Source of these receptors: an adult in good health. Each CDR3 is given with its conserved first and last residue. Each record gives: D gene, J gene, clone size, V gene, CDR3 protein, CDR3 DNA. D genes are given only for firm matches. Expanded clones are given a class, and other clones once, few, many or no size at all.

NA | TRBJ2-2 | NA | TRBV5-4 | CASSLETGMAGELFF | TGTGCCAGCAGCTTGGAAACGGGGATGGCCGGGGAGCTGTTTTTT
NA | TRBJ2-2 | NA | TRBV24-1 | CATSDAKTGQNTGELFF | TGTGCCACCAGTGACGCTAAAACAGGACAAAACACCGGGGAGCTGTTTTTT
TRBD1 | TRBJ1-1 | once | TRBV28 | CASRHTGGGAFF | TGTGCCAGCAGACATACAGGGGGTGGAGCTTTCTTT
NA | TRBJ2-3 | NA | TRBV28 | CASSLQGTDTQYF | TGTGCCAGCAGTTTACAGGGTACGGATACGCAGTATTTT
TRBD1 | TRBJ1-6 | NA | TRBV7-6 | CASSLSPGQGGSPLHF | TGTGCCAGCAGCTTATCGCCGGGACAGGGAGGCTCACCCCTCCACTTT
TRBD2 | TRBJ2-1 | NA | TRBV28 | CAGRTSGEHNEQFF | TGTGCCGGACGGACTAGCGGGGAACACAATGAGCAGTTCTTC
NA | TRBJ1-2 | NA | TRBV19 | CASSTRHHPQANYGYTF | TGTGCCAGTAGTACCCGACACCATCCGCAGGCTAACTATGGCTACACCTTC
NA | TRBJ1-6 | once | TRBV19 | CASSIRDTFGSPLHF | TGTGCCAGTAGTATCAGGGACACTTTTGGTTCACCCCTCCACTTT
NA | TRBJ2-7 | NA | TRBV5-4 | CASSFDQPYEQYF | TGTGCCAGCAGCTTTGACCAGCCCTACGAGCAGTACTTC
NA | TRBJ2-7 | NA | TRBV6-6 | CASSRENPLGRLSSYEQYF | TGTGCCAGCAGTCGTGAGAACCCTCTGGGACGGCTCAGCTCCTACGAGCAGTACTTC
NA | TRBJ1-3 | NA | TRBV6-5 | CASSYSGHSGNTIYF | TGTGCCAGCAGTTACTCGGGACACTCTGGAAACACCATATATTTT
TRBD2 | TRBJ2-1 | NA | TRBV5-1 | CASSPEPLAGAPSNEQFF | TGCGCCAGCAGCCCCGAACCGTTAGCGGGAGCCCCTTCCAATGAGCAGTTCTTC
TRBD1 | TRBJ2-2 | NA | TRBV5-8 | CASSLTGVHGELFF | TGTGCCAGCAGCTTGACAGGGGTTCACGGGGAGCTGTTTTTT
NA | TRBJ2-7 | NA | TRBV4-3 | CASSQDRGGVGYEQYF | TGCGCCAGCAGCCAAGACCGAGGCGGGGTAGGGTACGAGCAGTACTTC
NA | TRBJ1-6 | once | TRBV10-3 | CAISEQGQTPLHF | TGTGCCATCAGTGAACAGGGACAAACACCCCTCCACTTT
NA | TRBJ2-2 | NA | TRBV6-5 | CASSYTPTRLTGELFF | TGTGCCAGCAGTTACACCCCAACACGCCTCACCGGGGAGCTGTTTTTT
NA | TRBJ1-2 | once | TRBV27 | CASSLFPMRSSGHGYTF | TGTGCCAGCAGTTTATTCCCGATGCGCAGTAGTGGTCATGGCTACACCTTC
NA | TRBJ2-1 | NA | TRBV27 | CASSRGAEDSYNEQFF | TGTGCCAGCAGTCGGGGGGCGGAGGACTCCTACAATGAGCAGTTCTTC
NA | TRBJ1-1 | NA | TRBV5-1 | CASSLAPPPNTEAFF | TGCGCCAGCAGCTTGGCTCCACCGCCGAACACTGAAGCTTTCTTT
TRBD1 | TRBJ1-6 | NA | TRBV27 | CASSWDRANSPLHF | TGTGCCAGCAGTTGGGACAGGGCTAATTCACCCCTCCACTTT
NA | TRBJ2-7 | NA | TRBV6-2/TRBV6-3 | CASSFPNPLGEQYF | TGTGCCAGCAGTTTTCCCAACCCCCTTGGAGAGCAGTACTTC
NA | TRBJ2-2 | NA | TRBV6-2/TRBV6-3 | CASSYTLLRQITGELFF | TGTGCCAGCAGTTACACGCTCCTGAGACAGATCACCGGGGAGCTGTTTTTT
NA | TRBJ1-1 | NA | TRBV29-1 | CSVEKMNTEAFF | TGCAGCGTAGAGAAGATGAACACTGAAGCTTTCTTT
NA | TRBJ2-2 | NA | TRBV28 | CASSLMGARAGELFF | TGTGCCAGCAGTTTAATGGGAGCCCGGGCCGGGGAGCTGTTTTTT
TRBD1 | TRBJ1-1 | NA | TRBV28 | CASSLGQGNTEAFF | TGTGCCAGCAGTTTGGGACAGGGGAACACTGAAGCTTTCTTT
NA | TRBJ2-2 | NA | TRBV6-5 | CASSYRVGEEAGELFF | TGTGCCAGCAGTTACCGGGTCGGGGAAGAGGCCGGGGAGCTGTTTTTT
NA | TRBJ1-1 | NA | TRBV30 | CAWSDQTGTEAFF | TGTGCCTGGAGTGACCAGACGGGCACTGAAGCTTTCTTT
NA | TRBJ1-5 | NA | TRBV28 | CASSSAPQGSTVQPQHF | TGTGCCAGCAGTTCGGCCCCTCAGGGGTCGACGGTTCAGCCCCAGCATTTT
TRBD1 | TRBJ2-5 | NA | TRBV4-2 | CASSQGRQGAVETQYF | TGTGCCAGCAGCCAAGGGAGACAGGGGGCTGTAGAGACCCAGTACTTC
NA | TRBJ2-2 | NA | TRBV7-3 | CASSVTVNTGELFF | TGTGCCAGCAGTGTGACGGTGAACACCGGGGAGCTGTTTTTT
NA | TRBJ2-3 | NA | TRBV5-1 | CASSLARGHLNTDTQYF | TGCGCCAGCAGCTTGGCCAGGGGACACCTCAACACAGATACGCAGTATTTT
NA | TRBJ2-3 | NA | TRBV11-2 | CASSRTDTQYF | TGTGCCAGCAGCCGCACAGATACGCAGTATTTT
NA | TRBJ1-2 | NA | TRBV5-1 | CASSLLEGPYTF | TGCGCCAGCAGCTTATTGGAAGGGCCTTACACCTTC
NA | TRBJ1-5 | NA | TRBV5-5 | CASSSLLNQPQHF | TGTGCCAGCAGCTCTCTTCTTAATCAGCCCCAGCATTTT
TRBD2 | TRBJ2-1 | NA | TRBV3-1/TRBV3-2 | CASRHSPALLAGTHNEQFF | TGTGCCAGCAGGCACTCTCCCGCACTTCTAGCGGGGACCCACAATGAGCAGTTCTTC
NA | TRBJ1-2 | NA | TRBV23-1 | CASNPEMIYGYTF | TGCGCCAGCAACCCAGAAATGATCTATGGCTACACCTTC
TRBD2 | TRBJ2-2 | NA | TRBV18 | CASSPPAGGPGTGELFF | TGTGCCAGCTCACCACCAGCGGGAGGGCCTGGCACCGGGGAGCTGTTTTTT
NA | TRBJ2-3 | NA | TRBV15 | CATSRDTLNTQYF | TGTGCCACCAGCAGAGACACCCTGAATACGCAGTATTTT
TRBD1 | TRBJ1-6 | NA | TRBV19 | CASSRGTASPLHF | TGTGCCAGTAGTAGGGGGACAGCTTCACCCCTCCACTTT
TRBD2 | TRBJ2-1 | NA | TRBV6-5 | CASSYRGLAANEQFF | TGTGCCAGCAGTTACAGGGGACTAGCGGCCAATGAGCAGTTCTTC
NA | TRBJ2-3 | NA | TRBV27 | CASSPGTLTDTQYF | TGTGCCAGCAGTCCGGGGACCCTCACAGATACGCAGTATTTT
NA | TRBJ1-2 | once | TRBV2 | CASSEEGRPYGYTF | TGTGCCAGCAGTGAAGAAGGCCGTCCCTATGGCTACACCTTC
NA | TRBJ2-5 | NA | TRBV12-5 | CASGSSPGGETQYF | TGTGCTAGTGGTTCAAGCCCGGGCGGAGAGACCCAGTACTTC
TRBD2 | TRBJ2-7 | NA | TRBV11-2 | CASSIWTSGREYRYEQYF | TGTGCCAGCAGCATCTGGACTAGCGGGAGGGAATACCGCTACGAGCAGTACTTC
NA | TRBJ2-2 | NA | TRBV2 | CARREGGTGELFF | TGTGCCCGCAGGGAGGGGGGGACCGGGGAGCTGTTTTTT
TRBD1 | TRBJ2-7 | NA | TRBV7-2 | CASSLVGTGALREQYF | TGTGCCAGCAGCTTAGTAGGGACAGGGGCCCTTCGCGAGCAGTACTTC
TRBD1 | TRBJ1-1 | NA | TRBV5-1 | CASSKGQENTEAFF | TGCGCCAGCAGCAAGGGACAGGAGAACACTGAAGCTTTCTTT
NA | TRBJ1-1 | NA | TRBV5-5 | CASSLATEAFF | TGTGCCAGCAGCTTGGCCACTGAAGCTTTCTTT
NA | TRBJ2-5 | NA | TRBV6-6 | CASSYGGAGETQYF | TGTGCCAGCAGTTACGGGGGGGCAGGGGAGACCCAGTACTTC